The rows below give T cell receptor beta chains drawn from one sample of a study of blood T cell repertoires in COVID-19. Sequencing used immunoSEQ multiplex PCR; TCRdb keeps in-frame clones, though not all of them. Here the sample spans fewer than 100,000 clones, more than 70% being singletons. The sequenced sample was peripheral blood. These receptors were obtained from a man in his 70s with acute or convalescent COVID-19. Both conserved end residues are part of each CDR3. D genes are given only for firm matches. Only part of the rows carry a size: once, few, many, or a class if the clone is expanded.

>TRBV27|TRBD2|once|TRBJ2-7
TGTGCCAGCAGTTTATCGTCCTTTTTAGCGGGAGGTCGAGAGCAGTACTTC
CASSLSSFLAGGREQYF
>TRBV5-1|NA|NA|TRBJ2-2
TGCGCCAGCGGATATGCAGGGTACACCGGGGAGCTGTTTTTT
CASGYAGYTGELFF
>TRBV27|NA|few|TRBJ1-3
TGTGCCAGCAGTTCCCCGACTTCTGGAAACACCATATATTTT
CASSSPTSGNTIYF
>TRBV29-1|NA|once|TRBJ2-5
TGCAGCGTTGAAGATCTCATGGGGCCCCCAGAGACCCAGTACTTC
CSVEDLMGPPETQYF
>TRBV5-6|TRBD1|NA|TRBJ1-1
TGTGCCAGCAGCCAGTGGGACAGGGGAGGGACTGAAGCTTTCTTT
CASSQWDRGGTEAFF
>TRBV27|TRBD1|NA|TRBJ1-6
TGTGCCAGCAACAACGGACAGGGCGGGGGACCCCTCCACTTT
CASNNGQGGGPLHF
>TRBV11-2|NA|NA|TRBJ2-7
TGTGCCAGCAGCTTAGATCTGGGACTCAACCACGAGCAGTACTTC
CASSLDLGLNHEQYF
>TRBV27|NA|NA|TRBJ1-2
TGTGCCAGCAGTTACAAGAATTTCTATGGCTACACCTTC
CASSYKNFYGYTF
>TRBV5-3|NA|once|TRBJ2-7
TGTGCCAGAAGCCCATTCAGGGGGGACGCCTACGAGCAGTACTTC
CARSPFRGDAYEQYF
>TRBV7-6|TRBD1|NA|TRBJ1-6
TGTGCCAGCAGCGTAAGCCCCAGGGACAGAGCAAATTCACCCCTCCACTTT
CASSVSPRDRANSPLHF
>TRBV7-6|TRBD2|NA|TRBJ2-1
TGTGCCAGCAACCCTAGGGCTAGCGGGAGGGCGGATGAGCAGTTCTTC
CASNPRASGRADEQFF
>TRBV7-9|NA|NA|TRBJ2-5
TGTGCCAGCAGCCCCTCGTCCCAAGAGACCCAGTACTTC
CASSPSSQETQYF
>TRBV5-1|TRBD2|NA|TRBJ2-1
TGCGCCAGCAGCGACACCCCGGGACTAGCGGGACCAAGCTCCTACAATGAGCAGTTCTTC
CASSDTPGLAGPSSYNEQFF
>TRBV4-1|NA|NA|TRBJ2-3
TGCGCCAGCAGCCAAAAACTAATCCACCGAGGGACAAGCACAGATACGCAGTATTTT
CASSQKLIHRGTSTDTQYF
>TRBV6-5|NA|few|TRBJ1-4
TGTGCCAGCAGAGACAGCGCAACTAATGAAAAACTGTTTTTT
CASRDSATNEKLFF
>TRBV19|TRBD1|NA|TRBJ1-4
TGTGCCAGTAGAAGGACAGGCCCGAATGAAAAACTGTTTTTT
CASRRTGPNEKLFF
>TRBV19|NA|NA|TRBJ2-1
TGTGCCCGTTGCAATGAGCAGTTCTTC
CARCNEQFF
>TRBV27|TRBD1|NA|TRBJ1-1
TGTGCCAGCAGCCCGACTCAGGGACAGGGGTCCACTGAAGCTTTCTTT
CASSPTQGQGSTEAFF
>TRBV27|NA|NA|TRBJ1-1
TGTGCCAGCAGTTTAAGGGGGTCGGACACTGAAGCTTTCTTT
CASSLRGSDTEAFF
>TRBV4-3|TRBD2|NA|TRBJ2-7
TGCGCCAGCAGCCAAGACGCGGGAGAATTCTACGAGCAGTACTTC
CASSQDAGEFYEQYF
>TRBV27|TRBD1|NA|TRBJ1-1
TGTGCCAGCAGTTACAGGACAGGGGTGAGGGGGAAGGAAGCTTTCTTT
CASSYRTGVRGKEAFF
>TRBV9|TRBD2|NA|TRBJ2-5
TGTGCCAGCAGCGTAGAGGTAGCGGGAGCAACGGAGACCCAGTACTTC
CASSVEVAGATETQYF
>TRBV18|TRBD1|NA|TRBJ1-3
TGTGCCAGCTCACCCTCCGGACAGGCTGGAAACACCATATATTTT
CASSPSGQAGNTIYF
>TRBV7-9|TRBD1|NA|TRBJ2-5
TGTGCCAGCAGCATGACAGGGAGAGAGACCCAGTACTTC
CASSMTGRETQYF
>TRBV19|NA|NA|TRBJ2-1
TGTGCCAGTAGTATTCGACTAGTTGGTAGGGGTGAGCAGTTCTTC
CASSIRLVGRGEQFF
>TRBV5-6|TRBD2|NA|TRBJ2-3
TGTGCCAGCAGCTTAGGATGGGCTAGCGGGAGCCTTACGCAGTATTTT
CASSLGWASGSLTQYF
>TRBV28|NA|NA|TRBJ1-5
TGTGCCAGCAATCCCCAGGGTAACAATCAGCCCCAGCATTTT
CASNPQGNNQPQHF
>TRBV12-5|NA|NA|TRBJ2-1
TGTGCTAGTGGTTTGCAGGGCCTCCTTAACAATGAGCAGTTCTTC
CASGLQGLLNNEQFF
>TRBV11-3|NA|NA|TRBJ2-7
TGTGCCAGCAGCTTGGCAGGATCCCCCTACGAGCAGTACTTC
CASSLAGSPYEQYF
>TRBV2|TRBD2|NA|TRBJ2-3
TGTGCCAGGCACGGGAGGGTACGGAGCACAGATACGCAGTATTTT
CARHGRVRSTDTQYF
>TRBV5-1|NA|once|TRBJ1-1
TGCGCCAGCTGCCAGGGACACCCCTTCATGAACACTGAAGCTTTCTTT
CASCQGHPFMNTEAFF
>TRBV4-3|NA|NA|TRBJ2-3
TGCGCCAGCAGCCAAGATCACCAGGGCACAGATACGCAGTATTTT
CASSQDHQGTDTQYF
>TRBV5-4|NA|NA|TRBJ1-1
TGTGCCAGCAGTTCCGACAGGAGTGAAGCTTTCTTT
CASSSDRSEAFF
>TRBV4-1|NA|NA|TRBJ1-3
TGCGCCAGCCAGGGTGGCGGAAACACCATATATTTT
CASQGGGNTIYF
>TRBV7-2|TRBD2|NA|TRBJ2-3
TGTGCCAGCAGCCCACGGACTAGCGGGAGGAGAGGGACAGATACGCAGTATTTT
CASSPRTSGRRGTDTQYF
>TRBV5-8|TRBD1|NA|TRBJ1-4
TGTGCCAGCAGACCAGGACAGGCTCCTAATGAAAAACTGTTTTTT
CASRPGQAPNEKLFF
>TRBV5-1|NA|NA|TRBJ1-2
TGCGCCAGCAGCCTCTGGACTATTTTTGGTGGCTACACCTTC
CASSLWTIFGGYTF
>TRBV28|NA|NA|TRBJ2-2
TGTGCCAGCAGATCCCCGGCGGAGAACACCGGGGAGCTGTTTTTT
CASRSPAENTGELFF
>TRBV24-1|NA|NA|TRBJ1-1
TGTGCCACCAGTGATTTCGGACAGACCGAAGCTTTCTTT
CATSDFGQTEAFF
>TRBV29-1|NA|few|TRBJ2-7
TGCAGCGTTGTACAGGGACGCTACGAGCAGTACTTC
CSVVQGRYEQYF
>TRBV5-8|NA|NA|TRBJ2-5
TGTGCCAGCAGCCCCAGGGAAGAGACCCAGTACTTC
CASSPREETQYF
>TRBV27|TRBD1|NA|TRBJ2-1
TGTGCCAGCAGGGACGACAGGGGGGCCTACAATGAGCAGTTCTTC
CASRDDRGAYNEQFF
>TRBV27|TRBD1|NA|TRBJ2-3
TGTGCCAGCAGTCCCTTCCTCACAGGGGGCACAGATACGCAGTATTTT
CASSPFLTGGTDTQYF
>TRBV18|TRBD1|NA|TRBJ1-1
TGTGCCAGCACCTCGGGACAGGGCCTTAATGAAGCTTTCTTT
CASTSGQGLNEAFF
>TRBV30|NA|NA|TRBJ2-3
TGTGCCTGGAGTGTACAGGCAAATACGCAGTATTTT
CAWSVQANTQYF